This record looks at one T cell receptor beta chain sequence and its context. The PCR contained 60 Vbeta and 13 Jbeta primers. TCRdb's copy holds only in-frame clones and misses some; the assay was immunoSEQ multiplex PCR. The table has approximately 170,000 clones, around three quarters seen once. The data are from a study of cytomegalovirus exposure and HLA in healthy donors. Deletions cut 4 bases from V and 1 base from J, with 13 bases between. The CDR3 length is 16 residues. Germline V lookup: CDR1 SGHVS, CDR2 FQNEAQ. What was sequenced was PBMCs. The receptor was derived from a man aged 35 to 55 in good health and CMV-seronegative. J is TRBJ2-2 and V is TRBV7-8; D might be TRBD2 (6 bases). CDR3 in DNA: TGTGCCAGCAGCTCCCAAGCGGGTCTGAACACCGGGGAGCTGTTTTTT. Translating gives CASSSQAGLNTGELFF. The variable domain in full, with the rest retrieved from reference TRBV7-8 and TRBJ2-2, is GAGVSQSPRYKVAKRGQDVALRCDPISGHVSLFWYQQALGQGPEFLTYFQNEAQLDKSGLPSDRFFAERPEGSVSTLKIQRTQQEDSAVYLCASSSQAGLNTGELFFGEGSRLTVL.